The clone carrying this T cell receptor beta chain was seen a single time. The antigen is not known. Cultured CD4+ T cells had their DNA profiled by the Oncomine TCR Beta short-read assay. TCRdb passed the PCR reads through MiXCR, listing each CDR3 protein once. The repertoire consists of roughly 12,000 distinct CDR3 sequences, with around 58% occurring once and the leading ten covering approximately 13%. As to treatment: roughly nine-day PBMC culture with coronavirus spike peptide pools or control peptides (ViraFEST assay). ViraFEST enlarged antigen-specific T cell populations with peptide pools and afterwards sequenced TCRs. The data belong to a study of vaccination and CD4 T cells after COVID-19. Study information: Controls had a CEFX pool, an HIV-1 Nef pool, or no peptide added.

The CDR3 extends over 15 amino acids. The V gene's germline CDR1 is KGHDR and CDR2 SFDVKD. Losses at the gene ends were 4 bases for V and 6 bases for J; bases not matched to a gene: 5. Sequenced material: CD4+ T cells from blood, cultured in vitro. This clonotype was obtained from a human donor who had recovered from COVID-19. The chain is built from TRBV24-1 and TRBJ2-7, with TRBD2 matching over 13 bases. CDR3 bases: TGTGCCACCAGTGACCCCGGGACTAGCGGGGTCGAGCAGTACTTC. Amino acids: CATSDPGTSGVEQYF.